The source of this TCR beta chain is a study of T cell changes during pregnancy in multiple sclerosis. TCRdb's table, derived via immunoSEQ multiplex PCR, lists solely in-frame clones and lacks some. The table shows over 80,000 clones, with 90% occurring only once. Trimming took off 0 bases at V and 2 bases at J, with 14 bases between the two ends. Germline loops: CDR1 LNHNV, CDR2 YYDKDF (reference sequence). This CDR3 comprises 16 residues. The sequencing used peripheral blood, collected in the second trimester of pregnancy. The source of this sequence is a female donor in good health, enrolled as a control in a pregnancy study. The chain uses TRBV15 and TRBJ2-7; D might be TRBD1 (5 bases). CDR3 DNA sequence: TGTGCCACCAGCAGAGACAAAATTCAGGGTACCTACGAGCAGTACTTC. Translated: CATSRDKIQGTYEQYF. Full variable domain (remainder filled in from reference TRBV15 and TRBJ2-7): DAMVIQNPRYQVTQFGKPVTLSCSQTLNHNVMYWYQQKSSQAPKLLFHYYDKDFNNEADTPDNFQSRRPNTSFCFLDIRSPGLGDTAMYLCATSRDKIQGTYEQYFGPGTRLTVT.